The 9 T cell receptor beta chains below come from one sample, sequenced in a study of blood T cell repertoires in COVID-19. The data were produced by immunoSEQ multiplex PCR, yet TCRdb's version contains in-frame clones alone and is incomplete. The sample includes under 250,000 clones, 70% to 90% seen only once; the top ten take approximately 10%. The specimen was peripheral blood. These receptors were obtained from a man between 45 and 60 years old with COVID-19, enrolled during active disease.

CDR3 DNA sequence: TGTGCCACCAGTGACGGACAGGGGGTAGATACGCAGTATTTT. Its translation is CATSDGQGVDTQYF. The rearrangement joins TRBV24-1 to TRBJ2-3; 10 bases are shared with TRBD1. Germline lookup yields CDR1 KGHDR and CDR2 SFDVKD. The CDR3 runs 14 residues. V was pared by 4 bases and J by 5 bases, with 2 bases of the junction left unmatched.

This clone was recorded a few times. The CDR3 loop reads CASSLARGGAIGYGYTF. The CDR3 DNA reads as TGTGCCAGCAGCTTAGCGCGTGGGGGCGCGATAGGGTATGGCTACACCTTC. This chain connects TRBV7-9 to TRBJ1-2; possibly TRBD1 for D (6 bases). V was shortened by 0 bases and J by 5 bases, with 19 bases between the two germline ends. Germline V gene lookup returns CDR1 SEHNR and CDR2 FQNEAQ (reference sequence). This CDR3 is built from 17 residues.

The J gene is TRBJ1-1, the V gene TRBV11-2; tentative D call: TRBD1 (5 bases). Between the trimmed V and J ends, which lost 1 base and 1 base, there was a span of 10 bases. The CDR3 length is 15 residues. CDR1 is SGHAT, CDR2 FQNNGV, per germline. The CDR3 sequence is CASSLGVGENTEAFF. The CDR3 region has the DNA TGTGCCAGCAGCTTAGGGGTAGGGGAGAACACTGAAGCTTTCTTT.

In its sample, this clone was seen a few times. Other DNA sequences in the same sample also yield this CDR3. The gene calls are TRBV6-5 and TRBJ1-6; TRBD1 agrees at 7 bases. The CDR3 covers 13 residues. Losses at the gene ends were 11 bases for V and 5 bases for J; bases not matched to a gene: 6. Germline CDR1 MNHEY, CDR2 SVGAGI. The CDR3 sequence: CASRGQNNSPLHF. CDR3 sequence (DNA): TGTGCCTCCAGGGGACAGAATAATTCACCCCTCCACTTT.

The chain is built from TRBV7-9 and TRBJ1-6, with TRBD1 as a possible D gene (6 bases). V was trimmed by 5 bases and J by 0 bases, leaving 17 bases between them. This CDR3 is 18 amino acids long. The V gene's germline CDR1 is SEHNR and CDR2 FQNEAQ (reference sequence). The CDR3 DNA reads TGTGCCAGCAGCCGACTCCAACAGGGAATCTCCTATAATTCACCCCTCCACTTT. The encoded protein is CASSRLQQGISYNSPLHF. The whole variable domain, filled in from reference TRBV7-9 and TRBJ1-6, reads DTGVSQNPRHKITKRGQNVTFRCDPISEHNRLYWYRQTLGQGPEFLTYFQNEAQLEKSRLLSDRFSAERPKGSFSTLEIQRTEQGDSAMYLCASSRLQQGISYNSPLHFGNGTRLTVT.

The sample holds a few counts of this clone. The chain links TRBV25-1 to TRBJ2-5; TRBD1 matches at 8 bases. V dropped 4 bases and J dropped 2; count of bases not matched to a gene: 3. This CDR3 comprises 14 residues. Germline V gene sequence: CDR1 MGHDK, CDR2 SYGVNS. The CDR3 bases are TGTGCCAGCAGTGCTTGGACAGGGCAAGAGACCCAGTACTTC. Its protein product is CASSAWTGQETQYF.

This clone has more than one count but fewer than ten. The CDR3, as DNA: TGTGCCAGCAGCTTAGGGATCGGGACTAGCGGCAGAAGCTCCTACGAGCAGTACTTC. This gives the protein CASSLGIGTSGRSSYEQYF. This chain connects TRBV7-2 to TRBJ2-7; 11 bases are shared with TRBD2. CDR1 is SGHTA, CDR2 FQGNSA, per germline. After removal of 1 base from V and 0 bases from J, the junction contained 11 bases not matched to a gene. The CDR3 runs to 19 residues. Full variable domain (rest looked up from reference TRBV7-2 and TRBJ2-7): GAGVSQSPSNKVTEKGKDVELRCDPISGHTALYWYRQSLGQGLEFLIYFQGNSAPDKSGLPSDRFSAERTGGSVSTLTIQRTQQEDSAVYLCASSLGIGTSGRSSYEQYFGPGTRLTVT.

This chain uses TRBV15 with TRBJ2-7, with no clear D. Germline-derived CDR1 and CDR2 are LNHNV and YYDKDF (reference sequence). The germline V and J ends were trimmed by 0 bases and 3 bases, with 12 bases remaining between them. CDR3 length: 15 residues. The CDR3 nucleotides read TGTGCCACCAGCAGAGATGTCGCTTCAGACTACGAGCAGTACTTC. It codes for CATSRDVASDYEQYF.

The rearrangement links TRBV6-5 to TRBJ1-2; 9 bases map to TRBD1. Germline V gives CDR1 MNHEY, CDR2 SVGAGI. V lost 4 bases to trimming and J lost 6 bases; unmatched junction nucleotides: 3. The CDR3 totals 13 residues. This CDR3 reads CASSWRDRDGYTF. The CDR3 DNA reads TGTGCCAGCAGTTGGAGGGACAGGGATGGCTACACCTTC.